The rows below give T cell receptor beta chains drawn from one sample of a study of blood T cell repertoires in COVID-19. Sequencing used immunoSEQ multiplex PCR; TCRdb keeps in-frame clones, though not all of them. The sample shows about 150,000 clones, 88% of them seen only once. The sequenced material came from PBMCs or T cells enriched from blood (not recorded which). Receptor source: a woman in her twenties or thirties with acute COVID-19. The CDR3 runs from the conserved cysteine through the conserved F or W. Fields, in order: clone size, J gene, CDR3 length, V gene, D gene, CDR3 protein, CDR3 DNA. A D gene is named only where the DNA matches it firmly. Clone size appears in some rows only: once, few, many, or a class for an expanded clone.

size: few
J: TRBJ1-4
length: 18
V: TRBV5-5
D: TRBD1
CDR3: CASSYRDRASTTNEKLFF
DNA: TGTGCCAGCAGCTACCGGGACAGGGCTTCCACTACCAATGAAAAACTGTTTTTT

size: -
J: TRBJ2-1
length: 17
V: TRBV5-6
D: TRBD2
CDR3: CASSASRSGSSYNEQFF
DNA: TGTGCCAGCAGCGCTTCCCGGAGCGGGAGCTCCTACAATGAGCAGTTCTTC

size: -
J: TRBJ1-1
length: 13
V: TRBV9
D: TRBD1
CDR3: CASSVIGTGDAFF
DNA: TGTGCCAGCAGCGTAATAGGGACAGGGGATGCTTTCTTT

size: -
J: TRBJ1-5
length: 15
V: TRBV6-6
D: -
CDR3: CASSYADGGNQPQHF
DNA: TGTGCCAGCAGTTACGCGGACGGGGGCAATCAGCCCCAGCATTTT

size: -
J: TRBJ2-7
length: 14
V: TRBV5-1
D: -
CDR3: CASSLGQGNNEQYF
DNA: TGCGCCAGCAGCTTGGGGCAGGGTAATAACGAGCAGTACTTC

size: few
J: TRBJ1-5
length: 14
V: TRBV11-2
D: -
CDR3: CASSFAGNSKPQHF
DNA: TGTGCCAGCAGCTTTGCCGGGAACAGCAAGCCCCAGCATTTT

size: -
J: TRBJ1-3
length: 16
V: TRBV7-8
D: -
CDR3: CASSLGGGFSGNTIYF
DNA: TGTGCCAGCAGCTTAGGCGGGGGTTTCTCTGGAAACACCATATATTTT

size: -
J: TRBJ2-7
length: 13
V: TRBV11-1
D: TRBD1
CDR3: CASSLLTGVEQYF
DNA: TGTGCCAGCAGCTTGTTGACAGGGGTCGAGCAGTACTTC

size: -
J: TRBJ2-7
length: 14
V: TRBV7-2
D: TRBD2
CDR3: CASSSTAGSYEQYF
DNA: TGTGCCAGCAGTAGTACAGCGGGGTCCTACGAGCAGTACTTC

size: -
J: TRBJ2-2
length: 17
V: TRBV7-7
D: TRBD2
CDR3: CASSLDLAATNTGELFF
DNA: TGTGCTAGCAGCTTAGACCTAGCGGCTACGAACACCGGGGAGCTGTTTTTT

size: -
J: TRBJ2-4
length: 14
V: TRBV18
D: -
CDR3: CASSPPPGRNIQYF
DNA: TGTGCCAGCTCACCACCCCCAGGGCGAAACATTCAGTACTTC

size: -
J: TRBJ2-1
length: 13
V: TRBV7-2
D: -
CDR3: CASSLVRSYEQFF
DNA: TGTGCCAGCAGCTTAGTTCGGTCGTATGAGCAGTTCTTC

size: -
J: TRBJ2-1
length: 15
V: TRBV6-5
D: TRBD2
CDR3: CASSYSLAGYNEQFF
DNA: TGTGCCAGCAGTTACTCGTTAGCGGGCTACAATGAGCAGTTCTTC

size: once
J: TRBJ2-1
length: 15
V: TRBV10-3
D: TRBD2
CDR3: CATQPGLAYLNEQFF
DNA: TGTGCCACCCAACCGGGACTAGCGTACTTAAATGAGCAGTTCTTC

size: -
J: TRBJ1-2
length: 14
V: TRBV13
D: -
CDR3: CASSLGEENYGYTF
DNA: TGTGCCAGCAGCTTAGGGGAGGAGAACTATGGCTACACCTTC

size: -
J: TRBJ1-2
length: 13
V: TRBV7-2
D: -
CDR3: CASSLGQGYGYTF
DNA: TGTGCCAGCAGCTTAGGGCAGGGCTATGGCTACACCTTC

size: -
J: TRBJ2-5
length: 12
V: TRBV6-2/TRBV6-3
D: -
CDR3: CASSYRRETQYF
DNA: TGTGCCAGCAGTTACCGGAGAGAGACCCAGTACTTC

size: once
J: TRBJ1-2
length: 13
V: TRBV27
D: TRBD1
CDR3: CASKRQGAYGYTF
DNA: TGTGCCAGCAAACGACAGGGAGCCTATGGCTACACCTTC

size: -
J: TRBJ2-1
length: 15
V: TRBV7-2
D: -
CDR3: CASSLTGHQYNEQFF
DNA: TGTGCCAGCAGCTTAACAGGTCACCAATACAATGAGCAGTTCTTC

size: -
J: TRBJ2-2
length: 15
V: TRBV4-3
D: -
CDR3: CASSQGHENTGELFF
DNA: TGCGCCAGCAGCCAAGGACACGAGAACACCGGGGAGCTGTTTTTT

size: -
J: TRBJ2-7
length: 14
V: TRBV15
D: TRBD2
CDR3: CATRKAGEPYEQYF
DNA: TGTGCCACCCGAAAAGCGGGAGAGCCTTACGAGCAGTACTTC

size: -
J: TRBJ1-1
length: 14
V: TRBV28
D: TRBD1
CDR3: CASRHTGGGAEAFF
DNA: TGTGCCAGCAGGCACACAGGGGGGGGCGCTGAAGCTTTCTTT

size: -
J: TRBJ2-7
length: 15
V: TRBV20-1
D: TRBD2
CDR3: CSASRGLVPLAEQYF
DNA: TGCAGTGCTAGTCGGGGACTAGTCCCCTTAGCCGAGCAGTACTTC

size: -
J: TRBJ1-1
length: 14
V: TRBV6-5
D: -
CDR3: CASSYSTSRTEAFF
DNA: TGTGCCAGCAGTTACTCGACTTCCCGCACTGAAGCTTTCTTT

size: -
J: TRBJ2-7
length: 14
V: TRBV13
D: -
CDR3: CASSPRHGMREQYF
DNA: TGTGCCAGCAGCCCCCGGCACGGGATGCGCGAGCAGTACTTC

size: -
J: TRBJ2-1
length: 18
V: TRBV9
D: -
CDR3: CASSVEAVLAFSYNEQFF
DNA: TGTGCCAGCAGCGTAGAAGCGGTCCTCGCTTTCTCCTACAATGAGCAGTTCTTC